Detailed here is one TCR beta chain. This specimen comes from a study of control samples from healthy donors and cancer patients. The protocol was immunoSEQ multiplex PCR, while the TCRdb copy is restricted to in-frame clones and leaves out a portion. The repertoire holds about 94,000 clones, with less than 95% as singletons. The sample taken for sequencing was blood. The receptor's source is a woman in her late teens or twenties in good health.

In nucleotides, the CDR3 is TGTGCCAGCAGTTTAAACACAGCCTACGAGCAGTACTTC. This codes for CASSLNTAYEQYF. This chain uses TRBV12-3 or TRBV12-4 with TRBJ2-7; no clear D. The germline V and J ends were trimmed by 2 bases and 2 bases, with 7 bases remaining between them. CDR3 length equals 13 residues.